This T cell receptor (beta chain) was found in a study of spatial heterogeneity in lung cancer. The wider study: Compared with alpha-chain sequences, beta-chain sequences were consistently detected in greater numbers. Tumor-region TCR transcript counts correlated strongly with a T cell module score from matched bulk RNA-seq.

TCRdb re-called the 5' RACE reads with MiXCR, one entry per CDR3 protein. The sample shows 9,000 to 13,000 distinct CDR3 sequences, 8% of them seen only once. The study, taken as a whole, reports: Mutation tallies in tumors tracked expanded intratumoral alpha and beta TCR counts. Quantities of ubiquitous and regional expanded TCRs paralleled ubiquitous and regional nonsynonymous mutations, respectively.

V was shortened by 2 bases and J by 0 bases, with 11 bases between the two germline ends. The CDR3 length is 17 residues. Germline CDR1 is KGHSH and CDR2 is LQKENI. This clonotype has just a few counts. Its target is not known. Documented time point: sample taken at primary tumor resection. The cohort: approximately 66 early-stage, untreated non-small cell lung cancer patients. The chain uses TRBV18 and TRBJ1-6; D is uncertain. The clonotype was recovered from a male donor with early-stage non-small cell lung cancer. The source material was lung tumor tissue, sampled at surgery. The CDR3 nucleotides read TGTGCCAGCTCACCAAATGCGGTCAGCTCCTATAATTCACCCCTCCACTTT. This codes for CASSPNAVSSYNSPLHF.